The 11 T cell receptor beta chains in this list originate from one sample, sequenced in a study of OX40 agonist ivuxolimab in advanced cancers. The method was immunoSEQ multiplex PCR; TCRdb's version includes in-frame clones alone and lacks a portion of them. The repertoire holds fewer than 120,000 clones, approximately 89% seen once, with 0.27% in the top ten. The sequenced sample was CD4+ or CD8+ T cells sorted from blood, obtained in a trial of the OX40 agonist ivuxolimab. These receptors all come from an adult with an advanced solid tumor such as melanoma, head and neck, liver or kidney cancer.

The chain combines TRBV19 with TRBJ1-5; D unresolved. CDR1 is LNHDA, CDR2 SQIVND, per germline (reference sequence). V was shortened by 2 bases and J by 5 bases, with 10 bases between the two germline ends. CDR3 length: 14 residues. The CDR3 DNA reads as TGTGCCAGTAGTATATCGTTGAGCGATCAGCCCCAGCATTTT. This sequence encodes CASSISLSDQPQHF.

The chain employs TRBV5-4 and TRBJ2-2, with TRBD2 as a possible D gene (6 bases). Looked up from germline, CDR1 is SGHNT and CDR2 is YYREEE (reference sequence). V gave up 0 bases and J gave up 1 base, with 7 bases separating them. This CDR3 comprises 15 residues. The CDR3 loop is CASSLVGGNTGELFF. As DNA, the CDR3 is TGTGCCAGCAGCTTGGTCGGGGGGAACACCGGGGAGCTGTTTTTT.

V gene TRBV5-1 combines with J gene TRBJ1-1, with D perhaps matching TRBD1 (5 bases). Trimming pared 7 bases from V and 7 bases from J, leaving 14 bases between. Germline V gene data show CDR1 as SGHRS and CDR2 as YFSETQ. This CDR3 contains 12 residues. CDR3 residues: CASEQESGEAFF. The CDR3 bases are TGCGCCAGCGAACAGGAGTCCGGTGAAGCTTTCTTT.

The V call is TRBV10-3, the J call TRBJ1-6; D not resolved. This CDR3 has 17 amino acids. Germline CDR1 and CDR2: ENHRY and SYGVKD. Trimming removed 0 bases at V and 0 bases at J, with 9 bases between. In nucleotides, the CDR3 is TGTGCCATCAGTGAGTCGAAAGGAGGCTCCTATAATTCACCCCTCCACTTT. Translated: CAISESKGGSYNSPLHF.

The rearrangement uses TRBV6-6 and TRBJ2-4; D gene uncertain. Germline values: CDR1 MNHNY, CDR2 SVGAGI (reference sequence). Between the trimmed V and J ends, which lost 7 bases and 8 bases, there was a span of 9 bases. The CDR3 extends over 11 amino acids. CDR3 loop: CASTLRDIQYF. The DNA for the CDR3 is TGTGCCAGCACTCTAAGGGACATTCAGTACTTC.

The chain is built from TRBV5-1 and TRBJ2-3; 7 nucleotides align to TRBD1. V gave up 4 bases and J gave up 2 bases; unmatched junction bases: 4. The V gene's germline CDR1 is SGHRS and CDR2 YFSETQ. The CDR3 sequence is 14 residues long. CDR3 nucleotides: TGCGCCAGCAGCCCGGACAGGTTCACAGATACGCAGTATTTT. Its translation: CASSPDRFTDTQYF.

This clone was picked up one time. The gene calls are TRBV11-3 and TRBJ2-5; D may be TRBD1 or TRBD2 (5 bases each). Germline-derived CDR1 and CDR2 are SGHNT and YENEEA. Deletions cut 4 bases from V and 3 bases from J, with 9 bases between. The CDR3 is made up of 13 amino acids. The CDR3 loop is CASSSGRKETQYF. The CDR3 bases are TGTGCCAGCAGCTCGGGACGGAAAGAGACCCAGTACTTC. The entire variable domain, with the rest obtained from reference TRBV11-3 and TRBJ2-5, is as follows: EAGVVQSPRYKIIEKKQPVAFWCNPISGHNTLYWYLQNLGQGPELLIRYENEEAVDDSQLPKDRFSAERLKGVDSTLKIQPAELGDSAVYLCASSSGRKETQYFGPGTRLLVL.

This clone was seen a handful of times. The chain carries TRBV5-1 and TRBJ1-2; 8 bases are a match to TRBD1. The germline CDR1 and CDR2 sequences are SGHRS and YFSETQ. V lost 0 bases and J lost 8; bases outside the gene matches: 6. The CDR3 is made up of 14 amino acids. CDR3 nucleotide sequence: TGCGCCAGCAGCTTGGGCGACAGGGGAGGAGGCTACACCTTC. It encodes CASSLGDRGGGYTF.

This chain links TRBV25-1 with TRBJ1-2; D unclear. Trimming left V 5 bases short and J 0 bases short, with 10 bases between. CDR1 is MGHDK and CDR2 is SYGVNS in the germline V gene. This CDR3 is 14 amino acids long. In nucleotides, the CDR3 is TGTGCCAGCAGTTCTGGGATAGCTAACTATGGCTACACCTTC. It encodes CASSSGIANYGYTF.

This clone was seen a single time. The rearrangement uses TRBV19 and TRBJ2-2; 7 bases are shared with TRBD1. Germline trimming cut 9 bases from V and 0 bases from J; bases unmatched to any gene: 4. Germline V lookup: CDR1 LNHDA, CDR2 SQIVND (reference sequence). The length of the CDR3 is 14 residues. The chain's CDR3 is CASQGTANTGELFF. In nucleotides, the CDR3 is TGTGCCAGCCAAGGGACAGCGAACACCGGGGAGCTGTTTTTT.

V is TRBV5-8 and J is TRBJ1-5, with 8 positions matching TRBD1. Trimming cost V 1 base and J 1 base; bases outside gene matches: 7. The V gene's germline CDR1 is SGHTS and CDR2 YDEGEE. The CDR3 has 17 amino acids. CDR3 coding DNA: TGTGCCAGCAGCTTGACGGACAGGGTATTGAGCAATCAGCCCCAGCATTTT. Amino acids: CASSLTDRVLSNQPQHF.